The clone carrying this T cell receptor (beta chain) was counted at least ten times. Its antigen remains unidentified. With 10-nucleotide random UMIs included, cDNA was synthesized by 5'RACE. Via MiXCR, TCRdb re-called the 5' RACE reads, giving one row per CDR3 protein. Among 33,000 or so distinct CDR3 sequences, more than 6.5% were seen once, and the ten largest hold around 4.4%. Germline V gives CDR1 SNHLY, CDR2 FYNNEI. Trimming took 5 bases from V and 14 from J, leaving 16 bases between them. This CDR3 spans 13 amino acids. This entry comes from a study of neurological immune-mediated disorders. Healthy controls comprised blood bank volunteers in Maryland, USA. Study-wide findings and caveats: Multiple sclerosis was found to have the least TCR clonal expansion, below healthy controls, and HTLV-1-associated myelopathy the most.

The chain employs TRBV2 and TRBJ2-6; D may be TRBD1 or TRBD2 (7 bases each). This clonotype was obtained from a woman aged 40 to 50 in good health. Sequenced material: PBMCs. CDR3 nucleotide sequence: TGTGCCAGCAGTCGAGACAGGGAGGGCTTCCTGACTTTC. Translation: CASSRDREGFLTF. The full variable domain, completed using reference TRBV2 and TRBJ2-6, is EPEVTQTPSHQVTQMGQEVILRCVPISNHLYFYWYRQILGQKVEFLVSFYNNEISEKSEIFDDQFSVERPDGSNFTLKIRSTKLEDSAMYFCASSRDREGFLTFGAGSRLTVL.